Presented here are 24 T cell receptor beta chains from one specimen sequenced in a study of technical replicates of blood from a few donors. Using immunoSEQ multiplex PCR, the repertoire was profiled, and TCRdb retains in-frame clones only, with some absent. The sample has some 74,000 clones; 95% to 97% are singletons. Sequences were obtained from T cells isolated from PBMCs. The receptor source for this set is a human donor in good health.

Concerning this clone itself: Mismatch with germline at one junction end may stem from a read error. The rearrangement links TRBV9 to TRBJ2-1, with TRBD2 as a possible D gene (5 bases). From germline, CDR1 is SGDLS and CDR2 YYNGEE. CDR3 length: 11 amino acids. Written as DNA, the CDR3 is TGTGCCAGCAGCGCCGGGATTACCATGGTCTTC. Translated: CASSAGITMVF. The whole variable domain, filled in from reference TRBV9 and TRBJ2-1, reads DSGVTQTPKHLITATGQRVTLRCSPRSGDLSVYWYQQSLDQGLQFLIQYYNGEERAKGNILERFSAQQFPDLHSELNLSSLELGDSALYFCASSAGITMVFGPGTRLTVL.

This chain connects TRBV27 to TRBJ2-7, with D possibly matching TRBD1 (5 bases). The CDR3 runs 14 residues. Germline CDR1 MNHEY, CDR2 SMNVEV (reference sequence). V was pared by 4 bases and J by 4 bases, with 14 bases between. In DNA form, the CDR3 reads TGTGCCAGCAGTTCAACAGGCAATGGGTACGAGCAGTACTTC. Its protein product is CASSSTGNGYEQYF.

This rearrangement joins TRBV18 to TRBJ2-1; 7 bases agree with TRBD1. This CDR3 comprises 11 residues. Trimming took 3 bases from V and 10 from J; bases not matched to a gene: 0. Germline CDR1 is KGHSH and CDR2 is LQKENI. The CDR3 region is CASSPTGEQFF. CDR3 in DNA: TGTGCCAGCTCACCGACAGGGGAGCAGTTCTTC.

The chain recombines TRBV4-2 with TRBJ2-3; TRBD2 matches at 13 bases. The V and J ends lost 4 bases and 3 bases, in that order; junction bases with no gene match: 4. The CDR3 loop spans 16 amino acids. CDR1 is LGHNA, CDR2 YNFKEQ, per germline. CDR3 sequence (DNA): TGTGCCAGCAGCCGACGGACTAGCGGGAGTACAGATACGCAGTATTTT. Translated: CASSRRTSGSTDTQYF.

Points on this clone: One junction end disagrees with the germline gene, perhaps due to a read error. The chain combines TRBV28 with TRBJ2-1; TRBD1 matches 10 bases. Germline V CDR1 and CDR2: MDHEN, SYDVKM. CDR3 length: 15 residues. The chain's CDR3 is CASSFGDRGLITPIF. As DNA, the CDR3 is TGTGCCAGCAGTTTCGGGGACAGGGGATTGATTACTCCTATCTTC. The variable domain in full, completed from reference TRBV28 and TRBJ2-1, reads DVKVTQSSRYLVKRTGEKVFLECVQDMDHENMFWYRQDPGLGLRLIYFSYDVKMKEKGDIPEGYSVSREKKERFSLILESASTNQTSMYLCASSFGDRGLITPIFGPGTRLTVL.

The chain uses TRBV10-2 and TRBJ1-1; no definite D call. V gave up 8 bases and J gave up 10 bases, with 14 bases separating them. CDR1 is WSHSY, CDR2 SAAADI, per germline. This CDR3 has 11 residues. CDR3 amino acids: CASVGGIVAFF. The CDR3, as DNA: TGCGCCAGCGTAGGAGGGATCGTAGCTTTCTTT.

CDR3 region: CASSLFPPGQGRGDGYTF. The DNA of the CDR3 is TGTGCCAGCAGCTTATTTCCCCCGGGACAGGGTAGAGGCGATGGCTACACCTTC. This chain links TRBV7-3 with TRBJ1-2; TRBD1 agrees at 9 bases. Trimming took 2 bases from V and 6 from J; bases not matched to a gene: 16. Germline CDR1 SGHTA, CDR2 FQGTGA. The CDR3 length is 18 residues.

The chain carries TRBV4-2 and TRBJ2-7; 10 nucleotides align to TRBD2. Germline V CDR1 and CDR2: LGHNA, YNFKEQ. The junction had 15 bases not matched to a gene; V was cut back by 3 bases and J by 7 bases. The CDR3 is 17 amino acids. The CDR3 DNA reads as TGTGCCAGCAGCCATCCTTCGTGGAGCGGGAGGGCCGGGGAGCAGTACTTC. This translates into CASSHPSWSGRAGEQYF.

In its sample, this clone was seen once. This chain uses TRBV4-2 with TRBJ2-2, with 8 nucleotides matching TRBD2. The germline V gene has CDR1 LGHNA and CDR2 YNFKEQ. CDR3 size: 16 residues. V was pared by 4 bases and J by 3 bases, with 7 bases of the junction left unmatched. The CDR3 loop is CASSLPGTRYTGELFF. CDR3 nucleotide sequence: TGTGCCAGCAGCCTGCCCGGGACTAGATACACCGGGGAGCTGTTTTTT.

The V gene is TRBV6-1, the J gene TRBJ1-1; 9 bases fit TRBD1. CDR1 is MNHNS, CDR2 SASEGT, per germline. Trimming cost V 2 bases and J 8 bases; bases outside gene matches: 3. The CDR3 is 13 amino acids. This CDR3 is CASSEMGTGEAFF. The DNA of the CDR3 is TGTGCCAGCAGTGAAATGGGGACAGGGGAAGCTTTCTTT.

The chain joins TRBV11-3 to TRBJ2-1, with D possibly being TRBD1 (5 bases). The CDR3 is 12 residues long. The V end lost 6 bases, the J end lost 10 bases, and 13 bases lay between the germline ends. Germline V gene sequence: CDR1 SGHNT, CDR2 YENEEA. The CDR3 sequence is CASSTTGFEQFF. The CDR3 nucleotides are TGTGCCAGCAGTACCACAGGTTTCGAGCAGTTCTTC.

V is TRBV20-1 and J is TRBJ2-6; unclear D gene. Germline lookup yields CDR1 DFQATT and CDR2 SNEGSKA (reference sequence). The CDR3 spans 11 residues. The ends were cut back, 6 bases at V and 4 bases at J, with 4 bases in the middle. CDR3 nucleotide sequence: TGCAGTGCCCTAGGGGCCAACGTCCTGACTTTC. As protein: CSALGANVLTF.

The chain couples TRBV6-5 to TRBJ2-7; TRBD1 might be the D (5 bases). CDR1 and CDR2 from the germline V gene are MNHEY and SVGAGI. The V gene lost 4 bases and the J gene lost 1 base, with 11 bases spanning the gap. The CDR3 is made up of 14 amino acids. Here the CDR3 reads CASSSRTKSYEQYF. Here the CDR3 DNA reads TGTGCCAGCAGTTCCCGGACAAAATCCTACGAGCAGTACTTC.

This chain joins TRBV2 and TRBJ1-2; TRBD1 matches 7 bases. This CDR3 comprises 12 residues. V trimming: 10 bases; J trimming: 6 bases; junction bases outside the gene matches: 8. Germline V gene sequence: CDR1 SNHLY, CDR2 FYNNEI. The CDR3, as DNA: TGTGCCATCGACAGGGTCGACGATGGCTACACCTTC. This sequence encodes CAIDRVDDGYTF.

The chain recombines TRBV6-5 with TRBJ1-2; D not resolved. The V end lost 0 bases, the J end lost 4 bases, and 12 bases lay between the germline ends. The CDR3 length is 15 residues. Per germline, CDR1 MNHEY and CDR2 SVGAGI. CDR3 sequence reads: CASSYSIPGIYGYTF. CDR3 sequence (DNA): TGTGCCAGCAGTTACTCGATCCCAGGAATCTATGGCTACACCTTC.

This clone appeared once. This rearrangement joins TRBV2 to TRBJ2-3, with D unclear. CDR1 and CDR2 (germline): SNHLY, FYNNEI. The length of the CDR3 is 13 residues. Trimming stripped 5 bases from V and 5 bases from J, with 11 bases between. CDR3 sequence: CASSWNGGDTQYF. DNA of the CDR3: TGTGCCAGCAGTTGGAACGGCGGAGATACGCAGTATTTT.

The chain joins TRBV2 to TRBJ2-7; TRBD1 aligns across 7 bases. There are 14 residues in the CDR3. Germline V gene lookup returns CDR1 SNHLY and CDR2 FYNNEI. After removal of 0 bases from V and 1 base from J, the junction contained 0 bases not matched to a gene. The CDR3 sequence is CASSEAGQSYEQYF. DNA for the CDR3: TGTGCCAGCAGTGAAGCGGGACAGTCCTACGAGCAGTACTTC.

The V gene is TRBV7-8, the J gene TRBJ2-2; possible D gene TRBD2, 6 bases. V shed 4 bases and J shed 1 base, with 31 bases lying between them. The CDR3 contains 22 residues. Per the germline V gene, CDR1 is SGHVS and CDR2 is FQNEAQ. CDR3 coding DNA: TGTGCCAGCAGCTACCAACGGGTCTTGTGGGGGGACCCGATCAGGAACACCGGGGAGCTGTTTTTT. Translating gives CASSYQRVLWGDPIRNTGELFF.

This clone was observed a handful of times. J is TRBJ2-7 and V is TRBV11-2; 8 nucleotides align to TRBD1. Trimming removed 5 bases from V and 3 bases from J; junction bases left unmatched: 6. The germline V gene encodes CDR1 SGHAT and CDR2 FQNNGV. The CDR3 has 14 amino acids. The DNA of the CDR3 is TGTGCCAGCAGCCCCCCAGGGGGCGTCTACGAGCAGTACTTC. Translation gives CASSPPGGVYEQYF.

This chain links TRBV11-3 with TRBJ2-1; 7 positions agree with TRBD2. Germline CDR1 and CDR2: SGHNT and YENEEA. The V gene end was trimmed by 1 base and the J gene end by 5 bases; junction bases not matched to a gene: 5. The CDR3 runs 15 residues. DNA of the CDR3: TGTGCCAGCAGCTTAGGCGCGGGAGACAACAATGAGCAGTTCTTC. It encodes CASSLGAGDNNEQFF.

The chain joins TRBV29-1 to TRBJ1-1; 7 nucleotides agree with TRBD1. This CDR3 is 13 amino acids long. With 8 bases clipped from V and 0 bases from J, the junction kept 6 bases outside the gene matches. Germline CDR1 SQVTM, CDR2 ANQGSEA. CDR3 in amino acids: CSLRDSMNTEAFF. Here the CDR3 DNA reads TGCAGCTTACGGGACAGTATGAACACTGAAGCTTTCTTT.

The chain is built from TRBV7-3 and TRBJ1-2; 7 bases align to TRBD1. Germline trimming cut 4 bases from V and 4 bases from J; bases unmatched to any gene: 9. Germline loops: CDR1 SGHTA, CDR2 FQGTGA. The CDR3 covers 15 residues. The CDR3 loop is CASSSGQEIPYGYTF. CDR3 DNA: TGTGCCAGCAGCTCCGGACAGGAGATCCCCTATGGCTACACCTTC.

The rearrangement uses TRBV5-8 and TRBJ2-1, with 11 bases lining up with TRBD2. Germline CDR1 reads SGHTS; CDR2 reads YDEGEE. This CDR3 contains 16 residues. J gave up 6 bases and V 1 base, and 6 bases lay outside the gene matches. The CDR3 bases are TGTGCCAGCAGCTTGACTAGCGGGAGTAGGAGCAATGAGCAGTTCTTC. It translates to CASSLTSGSRSNEQFF. The full variable domain, its missing parts supplied by reference TRBV5-8 and TRBJ2-1, is EAGVTQSPTHLIKTRGQQATLRCSPISGHTSVYWYQQALGLGLQFLLWYDEGEERNRGNFPPRFSGRQFPNYSSELNVNALELEDSALYLCASSLTSGSRSNEQFFGPGTRLTVL.

The CDR3 nucleotides are TGCAGCGTTGAACTAGTTTATGAGCAGTTCTTC. Translating it yields CSVELVYEQFF. The rearrangement links TRBV29-1 to TRBJ2-1; D is undetermined. Germline CDR1 and CDR2: SQVTM and ANQGSEA. Trimming took 2 bases from V and 8 from J, leaving 7 bases between them. This CDR3 is 11 amino acids long.